Detailed here is one T cell receptor beta chain. This sample is part of a study of regulatory T cells in long-lasting Graves disease. Germline loops: CDR1 DFQATT, CDR2 SNEGSKA (reference sequence). Trimming took 1 base from V and 7 from J, leaving 10 bases between them. The CDR3 contains 12 residues. Relying on iRepertoire HTBI primers and Arm-PCR of CDR3 regions, the team built TCR beta libraries. Each CDR3 protein is one row after TCRdb ran MiXCR on the multiplex PCR reads. The data contain 650,000 to 850,000 distinct CDR3 sequences, around 30% of them singletons. The time point is: persistent/refractory GD, antithyroid drugs over 5 years with positive TRAb. RNA isolated from PBMCs was used to make the TCR library. Guidelines of the American Thyroid Association were used to diagnose Graves' disease.

This receptor was obtained from a female donor with Graves disease. The chain uses TRBV20-1 and TRBJ2-5; D not certain. The sample was peripheral blood mononuclear cells (PBMCs), taken when the disease was refractory, from a patient treated with antithyroid drugs. The CDR3 nucleotides read TGCAGTGCTAGAGTGACCCCTGGGACCCAGTACTTC. It codes for CSARVTPGTQYF.